This TCR beta chain emerged from a study of shared clonotypes between healthy human individuals. Whole-study context: The cohort comprised two women and a few men. Their ages spanned 18 to 49 years. Study results and caveats: Lower generation probabilities were found for non-shared clonotypes than for those shared by all four donors. Several donors had approximately 4.6% of their naive CD4 clonotypes in common. Represented diversity (both genetic and exposure-history) was limited by the small number of donors.

Sequencing was performed with immunoSEQ multiplex PCR; in TCRdb, only in-frame clones are kept and a portion is missing. The sample lists over 950,000 clones; 70% to 85% were seen once. Turning to this clone: Its specificity is unknown.

CDR1 is MDHEN, CDR2 SYDVKM, per germline. V was clipped by 2 bases and J by 4 bases, with 15 bases between them. This CDR3 region has 16 residues. The receptor was derived from a man younger than 35 in good health. Some clones in this sample may be carry-over from other donors' samples. The sample comprised memory CD4+ T cells from PBMCs. Subset denoted: CD45RA-negative fraction. The chain combines TRBV28 with TRBJ2-1; D gene unclear. This CDR3 reads CASSLPDPGRYNEQFF. DNA for the CDR3: TGTGCCAGCAGTTTACCCGACCCTGGTCGGTACAATGAGCAGTTCTTC.